The rows below give T cell receptor beta chains drawn from one sample of a study of cytomegalovirus exposure and HLA in healthy donors. TCRdb keeps only in-frame clones here, not all; method: immunoSEQ multiplex PCR. The sample holds 150,000 to 200,000 clones, about 83% seen once. The source material was PBMCs. Source of these receptors: a woman in her twenties or thirties in good health and CMV-seronegative. Each CDR3 is given with its conserved first and last residue. D genes are given only for firm matches. Where a row states a size, it is once, few, many or the class of an expanded clone; other rows omit it.

-	TRBJ1-2	TRBV4-1	TRBD1	CASSHKTGMSYGYTF	TGCGCCAGCAGCCACAAGACAGGGATGTCCTATGGCTACACCTTC
-	TRBJ1-6	TRBV7-9	-	CASSLEGTNRVSGNSPLHF	TGTGCCAGCAGCTTAGAGGGGACAAACAGGGTCTCAGGGAATTCACCCCTCCACTTT
-	TRBJ1-1	TRBV2	TRBD1	CASRPGGTAHTEAFF	TGTGCCAGCAGGCCGGGAGGGACAGCACACACTGAAGCTTTCTTT
once	TRBJ1-4	TRBV11-2	TRBD1	CASSLVGQGAGDNEKLFF	TGTGCCAGCAGCTTAGTCGGACAGGGGGCGGGAGATAATGAAAAACTGTTTTTT
-	TRBJ1-2	TRBV19	TRBD1	CASNDGQGDYGYTF	TGTGCCAGTAATGACGGACAGGGAGACTATGGCTACACCTTC
-	TRBJ1-1	TRBV10-1	-	CASSELLPNTEAFF	TGCGCCAGCAGTGAGCTGCTACCGAACACTGAAGCTTTCTTT
-	TRBJ1-6	TRBV7-2	-	CASSLKGDHNSPLHF	TGTGCCAGCAGCTTAAAGGGGGACCATAATTCACCCCTCCACTTT
-	TRBJ2-5	TRBV6-5	-	CASSYSGSLETQYF	TGTGCCAGCAGTTACTCGGGCAGCTTGGAGACCCAGTACTTC
-	TRBJ2-1	TRBV2	-	CASSLMGGASYNEQFF	TGTGCCAGCAGTCTTATGGGCGGGGCTTCCTACAATGAGCAGTTCTTC
-	TRBJ1-2	TRBV7-2	-	CASSLGGLSNGYTF	TGTGCCAGCAGCTTAGGTGGACTCTCAAACGGCTACACCTTC
-	TRBJ2-6	TRBV5-5	TRBD2	CASSLELAADNVLTF	TGTGCCAGCAGCTTGGAACTAGCGGCCGACAACGTCCTGACTTTC
-	TRBJ1-6	TRBV5-6	-	CASSVQGPNSPLHF	TGTGCCAGCAGCGTCCAGGGCCCCAATTCACCCCTCCACTTT
-	TRBJ2-1	TRBV10-3	-	CAISEGSQPEQFF	TGTGCCATCAGTGAAGGTAGCCAACCTGAGCAGTTCTTC
-	TRBJ1-1	TRBV7-9	TRBD1	CASSQTAPTGGTEAFF	TGTGCCAGCAGCCAAACCGCCCCAACAGGGGGCACTGAAGCTTTCTTT
once	TRBJ2-5	TRBV6-6	TRBD2	CASSSIGGSPETQYF	TGTGCCAGCAGTTCCATCGGGGGGAGCCCGGAGACCCAGTACTTC
-	TRBJ2-1	TRBV4-3	TRBD1	CASSQQTGGSYNEQFF	TGCGCCAGCAGCCAGCAAACAGGGGGCTCCTACAATGAGCAGTTCTTC
few	TRBJ1-2	TRBV6-5	TRBD1	CASSADRAPYGYTF	TGTGCCAGCAGTGCAGACAGGGCTCCCTATGGCTACACCTTC
-	TRBJ2-2	TRBV9	TRBD2	CASSEHGTSGGLNTGELFF	TGTGCCAGCAGCGAGCACGGGACTAGCGGGGGCCTGAACACCGGGGAGCTGTTTTTT
-	TRBJ1-1	TRBV7-2	-	CASSPQVNTEAFF	TGTGCCAGCAGCCCACAGGTTAACACTGAAGCTTTCTTT
-	TRBJ2-2	TRBV18	TRBD1	CASSPRQGATGELFF	TGTGCCAGCTCACCACGACAGGGGGCGACCGGGGAGCTGTTTTTT
once	TRBJ1-3	TRBV4-1	-	CASSLSNGNTIYF	TGCGCCAGCAGCCTTTCCAATGGAAACACCATATATTTT
-	TRBJ2-7	TRBV7-2	-	CASSQTGLTYEQYF	TGTGCCAGCAGCCAAACAGGGTTGACCTACGAGCAGTACTTC
-	TRBJ2-7	TRBV9	TRBD2	CASSVVASGGPKPSCLGYEQYF	TGTGCCAGCAGCGTAGTGGCTAGCGGGGGCCCAAAGCCAAGTTGTTTAGGCTACGAGCAGTACTTC